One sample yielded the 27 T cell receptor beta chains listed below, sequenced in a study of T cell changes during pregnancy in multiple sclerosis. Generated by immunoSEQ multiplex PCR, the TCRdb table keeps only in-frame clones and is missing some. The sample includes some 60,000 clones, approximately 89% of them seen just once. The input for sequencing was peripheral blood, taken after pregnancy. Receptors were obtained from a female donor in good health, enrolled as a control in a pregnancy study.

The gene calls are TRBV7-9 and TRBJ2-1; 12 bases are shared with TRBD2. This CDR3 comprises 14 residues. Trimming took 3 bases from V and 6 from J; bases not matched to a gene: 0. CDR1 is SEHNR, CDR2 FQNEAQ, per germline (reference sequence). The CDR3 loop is CASSLTSGGNEQFF. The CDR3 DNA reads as TGTGCCAGCAGCTTGACTAGCGGGGGCAATGAGCAGTTCTTC.

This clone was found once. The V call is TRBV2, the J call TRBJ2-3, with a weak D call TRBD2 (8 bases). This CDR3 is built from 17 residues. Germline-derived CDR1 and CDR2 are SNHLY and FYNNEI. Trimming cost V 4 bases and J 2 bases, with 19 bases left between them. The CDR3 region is CASSGRGRGDLTDTQYF. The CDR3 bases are TGTGCCAGCAGTGGAAGGGGGCGGGGGGACCTCACAGATACGCAGTATTTT.

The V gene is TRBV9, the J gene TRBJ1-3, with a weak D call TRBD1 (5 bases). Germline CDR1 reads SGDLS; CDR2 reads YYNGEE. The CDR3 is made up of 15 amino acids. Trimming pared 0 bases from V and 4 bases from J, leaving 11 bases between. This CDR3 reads CASSVEVGAGNTIYF. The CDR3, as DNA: TGTGCCAGCAGCGTAGAGGTAGGGGCCGGAAACACCATATATTTT.

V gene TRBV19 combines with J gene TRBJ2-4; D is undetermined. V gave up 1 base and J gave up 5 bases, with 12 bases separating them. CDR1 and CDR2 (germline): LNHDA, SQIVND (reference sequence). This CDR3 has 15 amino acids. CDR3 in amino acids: CASSIGPPPQNIQYF. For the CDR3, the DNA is TGTGCCAGTAGTATAGGGCCACCCCCTCAAAACATTCAGTACTTC.

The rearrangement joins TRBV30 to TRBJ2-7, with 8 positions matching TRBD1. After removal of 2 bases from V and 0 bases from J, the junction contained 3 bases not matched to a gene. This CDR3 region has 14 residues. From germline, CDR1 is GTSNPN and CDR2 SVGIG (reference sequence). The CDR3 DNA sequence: TGTGCCTGGAGTACAACAGGGGGCTCCTACGAGCAGTACTTC. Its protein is CAWSTTGGSYEQYF.

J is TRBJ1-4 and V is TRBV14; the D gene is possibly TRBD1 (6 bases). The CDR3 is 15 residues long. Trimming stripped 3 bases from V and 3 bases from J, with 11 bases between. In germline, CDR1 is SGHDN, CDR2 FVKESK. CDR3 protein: CASSQNRVANEKLFF. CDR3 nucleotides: TGTGCCAGCAGCCAGAACAGGGTGGCTAATGAAAAACTGTTTTTT.

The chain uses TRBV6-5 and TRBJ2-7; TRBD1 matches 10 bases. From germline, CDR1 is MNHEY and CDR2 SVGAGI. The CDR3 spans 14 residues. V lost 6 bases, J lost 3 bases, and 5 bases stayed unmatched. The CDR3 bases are TGTGCCAGCAGAGACAGGGGGCTCTTCTACGAGCAGTACTTC. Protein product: CASRDRGLFYEQYF.

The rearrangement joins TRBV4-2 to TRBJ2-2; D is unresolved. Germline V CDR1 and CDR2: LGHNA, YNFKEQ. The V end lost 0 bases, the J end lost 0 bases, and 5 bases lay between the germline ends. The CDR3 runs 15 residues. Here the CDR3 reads CASSQDLTNTGELFF. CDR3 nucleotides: TGTGCCAGCAGCCAAGATTTAACGAACACCGGGGAGCTGTTTTTT.

CDR3 sequence: CASSEPDSAYPISNYGYTF. Written as DNA, the CDR3 is TGTGCCAGCAGCGAGCCGGACAGCGCCTACCCCATTTCAAACTATGGCTACACCTTC. The chain has TRBV9 and TRBJ1-2, with D possibly matching TRBD1 (6 bases). The CDR3 is 19 residues long. Germline V gene data show CDR1 as SGDLS and CDR2 as YYNGEE. The ends were cut back, 3 bases at V and 2 bases at J, with 26 bases in the middle. Combining the CDR3 with reference TRBV9 and TRBJ1-2 gives the whole variable domain DSGVTQTPKHLITATGQRVTLRCSPRSGDLSVYWYQQSLDQGLQFLIQYYNGEERAKGNILERFSAQQFPDLHSELNLSSLELGDSALYFCASSEPDSAYPISNYGYTFGSGTRLTVV.

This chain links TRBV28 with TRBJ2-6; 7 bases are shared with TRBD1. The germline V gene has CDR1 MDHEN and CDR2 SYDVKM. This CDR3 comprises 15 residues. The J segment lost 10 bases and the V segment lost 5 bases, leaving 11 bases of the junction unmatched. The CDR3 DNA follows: TGTGCCAGCAGTGGATCGACAGGGAAGGGGAACGTCCTGACTTTC. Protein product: CASSGSTGKGNVLTF.

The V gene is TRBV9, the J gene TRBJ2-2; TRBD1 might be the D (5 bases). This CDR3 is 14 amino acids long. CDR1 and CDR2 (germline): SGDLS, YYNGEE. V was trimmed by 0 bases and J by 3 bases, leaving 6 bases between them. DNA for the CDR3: TGTGCCAGCAGCGTAGGACAGTACACCGGGGAGCTGTTTTTT. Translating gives CASSVGQYTGELFF.

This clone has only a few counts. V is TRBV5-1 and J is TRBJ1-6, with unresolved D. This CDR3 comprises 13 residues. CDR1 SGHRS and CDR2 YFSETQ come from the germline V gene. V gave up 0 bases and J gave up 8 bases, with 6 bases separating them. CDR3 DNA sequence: TGCGCCAGCAGCTTGGAGCCGGATTCACCCCTCCACTTT. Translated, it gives CASSLEPDSPLHF.

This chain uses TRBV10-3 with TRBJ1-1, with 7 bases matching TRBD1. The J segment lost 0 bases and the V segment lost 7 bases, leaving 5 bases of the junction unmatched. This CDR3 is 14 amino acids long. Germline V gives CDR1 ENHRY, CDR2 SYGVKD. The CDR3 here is CAITQGVMNTEAFF. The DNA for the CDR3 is TGTGCCATCACTCAGGGGGTAATGAACACTGAAGCTTTCTTT.

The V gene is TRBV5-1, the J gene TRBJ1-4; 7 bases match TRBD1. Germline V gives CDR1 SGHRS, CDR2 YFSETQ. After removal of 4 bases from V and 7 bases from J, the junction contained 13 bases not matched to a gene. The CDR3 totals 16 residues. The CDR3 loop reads CASSQNPLDRAEKLFF. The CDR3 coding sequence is TGCGCCAGCAGCCAAAACCCCTTAGACAGGGCTGAAAAACTGTTTTTT.

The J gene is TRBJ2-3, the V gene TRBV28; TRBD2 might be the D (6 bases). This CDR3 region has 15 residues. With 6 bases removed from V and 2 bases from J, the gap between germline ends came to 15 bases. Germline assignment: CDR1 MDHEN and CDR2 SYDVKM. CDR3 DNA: TGTGCCAGCAGCCGAGGCGGGGCGGTCACAGATACGCAGTATTTT. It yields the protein CASSRGGAVTDTQYF.

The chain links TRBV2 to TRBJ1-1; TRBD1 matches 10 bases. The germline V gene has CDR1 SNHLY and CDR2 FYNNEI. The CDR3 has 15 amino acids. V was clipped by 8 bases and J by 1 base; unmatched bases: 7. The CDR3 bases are TGTGCCAGCGACCTCAGGACAGGGGGGAACACTGAAGCTTTCTTT. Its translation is CASDLRTGGNTEAFF.

CDR3 DNA sequence: TGTGCCAGCACCACTGGTGACAGGGGTCCGTACGAGCAGTACTTC. Its translation is CASTTGDRGPYEQYF. The rearrangement joins TRBV28 to TRBJ2-7, with 8 bases aligning to TRBD1. The CDR3 sequence is 15 residues long. The germline V gene encodes CDR1 MDHEN and CDR2 SYDVKM. Trimming at V came to 7 bases and at J to 4 bases, leaving 12 bases not matched to a gene.

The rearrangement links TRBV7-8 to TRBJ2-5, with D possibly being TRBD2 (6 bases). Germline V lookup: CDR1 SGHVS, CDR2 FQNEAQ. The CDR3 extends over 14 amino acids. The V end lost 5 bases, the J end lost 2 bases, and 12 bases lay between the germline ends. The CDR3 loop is CASSPLREQETQYF. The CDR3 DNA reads TGTGCCAGCAGCCCTTTGCGGGAACAAGAGACCCAGTACTTC.

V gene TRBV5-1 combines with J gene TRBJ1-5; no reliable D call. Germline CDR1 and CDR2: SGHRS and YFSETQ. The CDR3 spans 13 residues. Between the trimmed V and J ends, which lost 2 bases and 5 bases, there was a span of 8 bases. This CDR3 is CASSFTVDQPQHF. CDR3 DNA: TGCGCCAGCAGCTTCACGGTGGATCAGCCCCAGCATTTT.

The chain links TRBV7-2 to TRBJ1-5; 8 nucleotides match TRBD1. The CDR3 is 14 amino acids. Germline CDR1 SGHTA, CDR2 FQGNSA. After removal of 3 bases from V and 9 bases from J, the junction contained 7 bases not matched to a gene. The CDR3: CASSLGQENGPQHF. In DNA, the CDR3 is TGTGCCAGCAGCTTGGGACAGGAAAATGGGCCCCAGCATTTT.

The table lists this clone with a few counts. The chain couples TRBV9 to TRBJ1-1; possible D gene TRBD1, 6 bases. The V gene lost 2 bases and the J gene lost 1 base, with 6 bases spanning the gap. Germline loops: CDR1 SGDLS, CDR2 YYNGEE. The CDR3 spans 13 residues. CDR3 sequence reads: CASSVTGNTEAFF. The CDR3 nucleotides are TGTGCCAGCAGCGTGACAGGGAACACTGAAGCTTTCTTT.

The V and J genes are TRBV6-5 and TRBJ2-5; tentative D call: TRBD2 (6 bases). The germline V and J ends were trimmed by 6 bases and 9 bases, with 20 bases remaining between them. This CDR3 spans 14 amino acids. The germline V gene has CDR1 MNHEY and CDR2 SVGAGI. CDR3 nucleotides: TGTGCCAGCAGCCCGGATGACGCGTCTAGCGCCCAGTACTTC. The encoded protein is CASSPDDASSAQYF.

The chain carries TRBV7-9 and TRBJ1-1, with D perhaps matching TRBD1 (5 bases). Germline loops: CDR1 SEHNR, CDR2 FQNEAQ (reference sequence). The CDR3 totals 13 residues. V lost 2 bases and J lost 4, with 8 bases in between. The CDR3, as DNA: TGTGCCAGCAGCTTAATCGGGGGCACTGAAGCTTTCTTT. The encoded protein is CASSLIGGTEAFF.

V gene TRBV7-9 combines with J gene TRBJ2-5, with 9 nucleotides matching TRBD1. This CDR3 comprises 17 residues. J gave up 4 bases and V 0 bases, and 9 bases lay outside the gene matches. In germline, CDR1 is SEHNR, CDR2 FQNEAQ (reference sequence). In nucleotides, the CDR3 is TGTGCCAGCAGCTTAGCGACAGGGGGAACTTTAAGAGAGACCCAGTACTTC. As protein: CASSLATGGTLRETQYF.

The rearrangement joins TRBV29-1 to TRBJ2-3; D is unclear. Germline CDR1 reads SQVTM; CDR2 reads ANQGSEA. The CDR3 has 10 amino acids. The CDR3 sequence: CSSYTDTQYF. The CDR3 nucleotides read TGCAGTTCCTACACAGATACGCAGTATTTT.

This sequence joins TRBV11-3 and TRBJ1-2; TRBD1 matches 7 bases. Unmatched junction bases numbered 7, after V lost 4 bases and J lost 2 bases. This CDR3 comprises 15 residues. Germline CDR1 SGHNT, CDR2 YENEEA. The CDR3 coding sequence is TGTGCCAGCAGCTCGGGGGACAGTTCAAACTATGGCTACACCTTC. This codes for CASSSGDSSNYGYTF. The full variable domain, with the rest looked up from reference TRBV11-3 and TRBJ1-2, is EAGVVQSPRYKIIEKKQPVAFWCNPISGHNTLYWYLQNLGQGPELLIRYENEEAVDDSQLPKDRFSAERLKGVDSTLKIQPAELGDSAVYLCASSSGDSSNYGYTFGSGTRLTVV.

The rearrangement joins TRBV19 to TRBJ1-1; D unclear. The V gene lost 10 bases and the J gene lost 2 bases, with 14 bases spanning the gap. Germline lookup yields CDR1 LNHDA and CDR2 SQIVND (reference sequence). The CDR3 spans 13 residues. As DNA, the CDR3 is TGTGCCACCACCGGGTCTTACAACACTGAAGCTTTCTTT. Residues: CATTGSYNTEAFF.